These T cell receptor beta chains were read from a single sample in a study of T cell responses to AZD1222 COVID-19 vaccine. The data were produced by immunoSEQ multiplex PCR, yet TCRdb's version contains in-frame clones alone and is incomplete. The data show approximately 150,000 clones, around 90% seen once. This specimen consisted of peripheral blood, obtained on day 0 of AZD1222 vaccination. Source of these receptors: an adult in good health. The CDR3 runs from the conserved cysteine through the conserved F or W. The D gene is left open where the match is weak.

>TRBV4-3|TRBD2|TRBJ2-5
CASSQSIGTSGSQETQYF
TGCGCCAGCAGCCAATCCATTGGGACTAGCGGGAGCCAAGAGACCCAGTACTTC
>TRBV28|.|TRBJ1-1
CASQDTMRTEAFF
TGTGCCAGCCAGGACACTATGAGGACTGAAGCTTTCTTT
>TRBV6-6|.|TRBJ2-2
CASTPLIVGITGELFF
TGTGCCAGCACCCCCCTCATAGTAGGAATCACCGGGGAGCTGTTTTTT
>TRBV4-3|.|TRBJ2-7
CASSQEGYYEQYF
TGCGCCAGCAGCCAAGAGGGTTATTACGAGCAGTACTTC
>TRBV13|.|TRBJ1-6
CASSLRWGQSDSPLHF
TGTGCCAGCAGCTTAAGGTGGGGACAAAGCGATTCACCCCTCCACTTT
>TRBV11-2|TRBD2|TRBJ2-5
CASSGYGRGQETQYF
TGTGCCAGCAGCGGGTACGGGAGGGGGCAAGAGACCCAGTACTTC
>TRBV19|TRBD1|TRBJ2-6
CASSIRGGAAGANVLTF
TGTGCCAGTAGTATCCGAGGGGGCGCGGCTGGGGCCAACGTCCTGACTTTC
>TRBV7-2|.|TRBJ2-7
CASSLDGTGEQYF
TGTGCCAGCAGCTTAGATGGGACCGGGGAGCAGTACTTC
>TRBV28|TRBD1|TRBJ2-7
CASSFGTESYEQYF
TGTGCCAGCAGTTTTGGGACAGAATCCTACGAGCAGTACTTC
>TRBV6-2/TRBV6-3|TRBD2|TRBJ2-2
CASSFGLAGTGELFF
TGTGCCAGCAGTTTTGGACTAGCGGGGACCGGGGAGCTGTTTTTT